What follows are 27 T cell receptor beta chains derived from one specimen sequenced in a study of Ad26.COV2.S vaccination and SARS-CoV-2 variants. Sequencing was performed with immunoSEQ multiplex PCR; in TCRdb, only in-frame clones are kept and a portion is missing. The table records roughly 700,000 clones, roughly 90% of them present only once. Treatment indicated: around 19 received Ad26.COV2.S at low or high dose, single or two shots; several received placebo; per-sample allocation not given. Day 63 after the first vaccine or placebo injection was the time point for sampling. The sample in question was peripheral blood, obtained in a trial of Ad26.COV2.S vaccine versus placebo. The receptors were gathered from a person between 18 and 60 years old who received the Ad26.COV2.S COVID-19 vaccine or a placebo.

The chain is built from TRBV5-1 and TRBJ2-5, with 9 nucleotides matching TRBD2. V was clipped by 7 bases and J by 1 base; unmatched bases: 8. The CDR3 contains 15 residues. Germline CDR1 and CDR2: SGHRS and YFSETQ. The CDR3 DNA reads as TGCGCCAGCGGATCGGAGACTAGCGGCCAAGAGACCCAGTACTTC. It specifies CASGSETSGQETQYF. The variable domain in full, completed from reference TRBV5-1 and TRBJ2-5, reads KAGVTQTPRYLIKTRGQQVTLSCSPISGHRSVSWYQQTPGQGLQFLFEYFSETQRNKGNFPGRFSGRQFSNSRSEMNVSTLELGDSALYLCASGSETSGQETQYFGPGTRLLVL.

The rearrangement joins TRBV6-5 to TRBJ2-7, with D unclear. V gave up 4 bases and J gave up 3 bases, with 16 bases separating them. The CDR3 runs to 15 residues. Germline values: CDR1 MNHEY, CDR2 SVGAGI. The CDR3 DNA reads as TGTGCCAGCAGTTCCACACAGACCCTTTACTACGAGCAGTACTTC. Protein sequence: CASSSTQTLYYEQYF.

The chain employs TRBV6-5 and TRBJ2-5; D perhaps matches TRBD1 (5 bases). The CDR3 spans 13 residues. CDR1 and CDR2 from the germline V gene are MNHEY and SVGAGI. Trimming removed 6 bases at V and 6 bases at J, with 14 bases between. The CDR3 is CASRWRGAQTQYF. The CDR3, as DNA: TGTGCCAGCAGGTGGCGTGGGGCTCAGACCCAGTACTTC.

The chain combines TRBV13 with TRBJ2-6, with 8 bases matching TRBD1. The CDR3 covers 17 residues. V was pared by 4 bases and J by 0 bases, with 5 bases of the junction left unmatched. Per the germline V gene, CDR1 is PRHDT and CDR2 is FYEKMQ (reference sequence). CDR3 bases: TGTGCCAGCAGCTACGGGACAGGTACCTCTGGGGCCAACGTCCTGACTTTC. This codes for CASSYGTGTSGANVLTF.

The CDR3 loop is CASRMDLRGGQYF. As DNA, the CDR3 is TGTGCCAGCAGGATGGACTTGAGGGGTGGGCAGTATTTT. The genes are TRBV2 and TRBJ2-3; D might be TRBD1 or TRBD2, each matching 5 bases. CDR1 and CDR2 from the germline V gene are SNHLY and FYNNEI. The CDR3 covers 13 residues. Trimming took 6 bases from V and 11 from J, leaving 18 bases between them. The full variable domain, rest sourced from reference TRBV2 and TRBJ2-3, is EPEVTQTPSHQVTQMGQEVILRCVPISNHLYFYWYRQILGQKVEFLVSFYNNEISEKSEIFDDQFSVERPDGSNFTLKIRSTKLEDSAMYFCASRMDLRGGQYFGPGTRLTVL.

The chain has TRBV20-1 and TRBJ1-5; D may be TRBD1 (6 bases). CDR3 length: 14 residues. In germline, CDR1 is DFQATT, CDR2 SNEGSKA (reference sequence). V was trimmed by 6 bases and J by 3 bases, leaving 15 bases between them. CDR3 loop: CSASQDSLNQPQHF. The CDR3 DNA reads as TGCAGTGCCAGTCAGGACAGCCTCAATCAGCCCCAGCATTTT.

The V and J genes are TRBV19 and TRBJ2-1; TRBD2 might be the D (6 bases). CDR3 length equals 15 residues. CDR1 is LNHDA and CDR2 is SQIVND in the germline V gene (reference sequence). The V end was cut by 3 bases, the J end by 0 bases, with 9 bases between. CDR3 nucleotide sequence: TGTGCCAGTAGTATCGGGACTGTCTCCTACAATGAGCAGTTCTTC. This gives the protein CASSIGTVSYNEQFF.

The chain employs TRBV24-1 and TRBJ1-5; no clear D gene. The length of the CDR3 is 14 residues. Trimming cost V 4 bases and J 5 bases, with 11 bases left between them. The germline gives CDR1 KGHDR, CDR2 SFDVKD. CDR3 DNA sequence: TGTGCCACCAGTGACCGAGGGTGGGATCAGCCCCAGCATTTT. Encoded protein: CATSDRGWDQPQHF.

This chain uses TRBV6-1 with TRBJ2-1; TRBD2 aligns across 16 bases. The CDR3 covers 17 residues. The germline V gene has CDR1 MNHNS and CDR2 SASEGT. The J segment lost 9 bases and the V segment lost 3 bases, leaving 8 bases of the junction unmatched. The CDR3 bases are TGTGCCAGCAGTGATAGCGGGACTAGCGGGGGGGCGAGTGAGCAGTTCTTC. The encoded protein is CASSDSGTSGGASEQFF.

V is TRBV2 and J is TRBJ2-5, with no clear D. The germline V and J ends were trimmed by 7 bases and 1 base, with 7 bases remaining between them. In germline, CDR1 is SNHLY, CDR2 FYNNEI. This CDR3 has 12 residues. CDR3 residues: CASTNSQETQYF. The CDR3 DNA sequence: TGTGCCAGCACTAACAGCCAAGAGACCCAGTACTTC.

The chain employs TRBV6-2 or TRBV6-3 and TRBJ2-2; possibly TRBD1 or TRBD2 for D (5 bases each). The CDR3 contains 14 residues. V gave up 2 bases and J gave up 3 bases, with 7 bases separating them. The germline V gene encodes CDR1 MNHEY and CDR2 SVGEGT. The CDR3 DNA is TGTGCCAGCAGTTACATGGGGGACACCGGGGAGCTGTTTTTT. Translated, it gives CASSYMGDTGELFF.

The chain has TRBV6-2 or TRBV6-3 and TRBJ2-7; TRBD2 might be the D (5 bases). The germline V and J ends were trimmed by 0 bases and 2 bases, with 14 bases remaining between them. The CDR3 covers 16 residues. CDR1 is MNHEY, CDR2 SVGEGT, per germline. CDR3 region: CASSYSTTRTTYEQYF. In nucleotides, the CDR3 is TGTGCCAGCAGTTACTCGACTACTAGGACGACCTACGAGCAGTACTTC.

V gene TRBV7-4 combines with J gene TRBJ1-6, with TRBD1 matching over 7 bases. V lost 5 bases to trimming and J lost 6 bases; unmatched junction nucleotides: 7. Germline CDR1 and CDR2: SGHVT and SQSDAQ. The CDR3 contains 15 residues. The DNA of the CDR3 is TGTGCCAGCAGCCCACTGCCAGGGGGTAATTCACCCCTCCACTTT. Amino acid sequence: CASSPLPGGNSPLHF.

The V and J genes are TRBV6-1 and TRBJ2-7; either TRBD1 or TRBD2 may supply D (5 bases each). Germline CDR1 and CDR2: MNHNS and SASEGT. This CDR3 contains 14 residues. V was trimmed by 1 base and J by 7 bases, leaving 14 bases between them. The CDR3: CASSEGGGSGEQYF. Here the CDR3 DNA reads TGTGCCAGCAGTGAAGGTGGGGGTTCAGGGGAGCAGTACTTC.

This clone was observed a few times. The chain uses TRBV7-2 and TRBJ2-7; 9 bases match TRBD1. CDR3 size: 15 residues. Germline-derived CDR1 and CDR2 are SGHTA and FQGNSA. V shed 3 bases and J 4 bases; nucleotides not matched to a gene: 7. CDR3 DNA sequence: TGTGCCAGCAGCTTCACCGGGACAGGGTTTTACGAGCAGTACTTC. Protein: CASSFTGTGFYEQYF.

The V call is TRBV6-5, the J call TRBJ1-1; 9 positions match TRBD1. CDR1 MNHEY and CDR2 SVGAGI come from the germline V gene. The CDR3 covers 15 residues. The J segment lost 2 bases and the V segment lost 4 bases, leaving 5 bases of the junction unmatched. CDR3 nucleotides: TGTGCCAGCAGTTTACAGGACAGGGGCAACACTGAAGCTTTCTTT. This gives the protein CASSLQDRGNTEAFF.

The chain carries TRBV11-1 and TRBJ1-1; D remains unclear. Germline V gene sequence: CDR1 SGHAT, CDR2 FQDESV (reference sequence). V lost 1 base and J lost 3, with 6 bases in between. There are 13 residues in the CDR3. The CDR3 reads CASSLEEDTEAFF. CDR3 in DNA: TGTGCCAGCAGCTTAGAGGAGGACACTGAAGCTTTCTTT.

The chain links TRBV5-4 to TRBJ2-3, with 9 bases fitting TRBD2. Germline V lookup: CDR1 SGHNT, CDR2 YYREEE (reference sequence). Germline trimming cut 0 bases from V and 5 bases from J; bases unmatched to any gene: 19. The CDR3 is made up of 20 amino acids. The CDR3 DNA reads as TGTGCCAGCAGCTTGGCCTCCGGGGTTAGCGGGGGACCCTGGGGAGATACGCAGTATTTT. Amino acids: CASSLASGVSGGPWGDTQYF. Filled out from reference TRBV5-4 and TRBJ2-3, the complete variable domain reads ETGVTQSPTHLIKTRGQQVTLRCSSQSGHNTVSWYQQALGQGPQFIFQYYREEENGRGNFPPRFSGLQFPNYSSELNVNALELDDSALYLCASSLASGVSGGPWGDTQYFGPGTRLTVL.

The chain carries TRBV6-5 and TRBJ1-2, with D possibly being TRBD1 (5 bases). The germline gives CDR1 MNHEY, CDR2 SVGAGI. V lost 7 bases and J 8 bases, leaving 11 bases between the germline ends. This CDR3 has 11 amino acids. CDR3 bases: TGTGCCAGCACCGAAACAGGAGGCTACACCTTC. Encoded protein: CASTETGGYTF.

Concerning this clone itself: This same CDR3 is encoded by further DNA sequences in the sample. The rearrangement uses TRBV5-4 and TRBJ2-5, with D unresolved. With 0 bases removed from V and 4 bases from J, the gap between germline ends came to 7 bases. This CDR3 is 13 amino acids long. Germline assignment: CDR1 SGHNT and CDR2 YYREEE (reference sequence). CDR3 amino acids: CASSLVGRETQYF. Here the CDR3 DNA reads TGTGCCAGCAGCTTGGTGGGTCGAGAGACCCAGTACTTC.

There are a few counts of this clone. This chain uses TRBV10-2 with TRBJ2-7, with 7 bases matching TRBD2. This CDR3 contains 14 residues. V shed 6 bases and J 1 base; nucleotides not matched to a gene: 6. Germline-derived CDR1 and CDR2 are WSHSY and SAAADI. CDR3 in DNA: TGCGCCAGCAGGACGCGGGAGAAGTCCTACGAGCAGTACTTC. Translation gives CASRTREKSYEQYF.

The V gene is TRBV7-9, the J gene TRBJ2-3, with no clear D. Germline-derived CDR1 and CDR2 are SEHNR and FQNEAQ (reference sequence). The germline V and J ends were trimmed by 0 bases and 0 bases, with 7 bases remaining between them. This CDR3 is built from 15 residues. The CDR3 bases are TGTGCCAGCAGCTTAGCGGGGATCAGCACAGATACGCAGTATTTT. Translating gives CASSLAGISTDTQYF.

V is TRBV3-1 (or the pseudogene TRBV3-2) and J is TRBJ2-5; TRBD2 agrees at 11 bases. After removal of 7 bases from V and 0 bases from J, the junction contained 10 bases not matched to a gene. There are 17 residues in the CDR3. CDR1 is LGHDT and CDR2 is YNNKEL in the germline V gene (reference sequence). CDR3 sequence: CASTPATSGGDQETQYF. The CDR3, as DNA: TGTGCCAGCACCCCCGCTACTAGCGGGGGCGACCAAGAGACCCAGTACTTC.

This chain connects TRBV5-1 to TRBJ2-7, with 9 bases lining up with TRBD2. V shed 0 bases, J shed 0 bases, and the junction held 7 bases outside the gene matches. This CDR3 is built from 17 residues. In germline, CDR1 is SGHRS, CDR2 YFSETQ. For the CDR3, the DNA is TGCGCCAGCAGCTTGGCCGGCGGGGGGGGCCCCTCCTACGAGCAGTACTTC. Residues: CASSLAGGGGPSYEQYF.

The V and J genes are TRBV5-1 and TRBJ1-1; the D is unclear. Germline V gene sequence: CDR1 SGHRS, CDR2 YFSETQ. Trimming took 0 bases from V and 2 from J, leaving 5 bases between them. The CDR3 length is 13 residues. In nucleotides, the CDR3 is TGCGCCAGCAGCTTGGCCTATAACACTGAAGCTTTCTTT. Translation: CASSLAYNTEAFF.

The genes are TRBV5-6 and TRBJ2-3; 8 bases line up with TRBD2. Trimming removed 1 base from V and 4 bases from J; junction bases left unmatched: 2. Germline V gives CDR1 SGHDT, CDR2 YYEEEE. The CDR3 sequence is 14 residues long. The CDR3 loop is CASSLPGGPDTQYF. In DNA, the CDR3 is TGTGCCAGCAGCTTGCCGGGGGGGCCAGATACGCAGTATTTT. Looking up the rest from reference TRBV5-6 and TRBJ2-3 gives the full variable domain: DAGVTQSPTHLIKTRGQQVTLRCSPKSGHDTVSWYQQALGQGPQFIFQYYEEEERQRGNFPDRFSGHQFPNYSSELNVNALLLGDSALYLCASSLPGGPDTQYFGPGTRLTVL.

CDR3 in amino acids: CASSLYRGLAGNTGELFF. CDR3 sequence (DNA): TGTGCCAGCAGCTTATATAGAGGACTAGCGGGTAACACCGGGGAGCTGTTTTTT. This rearrangement joins TRBV7-9 to TRBJ2-2; 11 nucleotides agree with TRBD2. V shed 2 bases and J 2 bases; nucleotides not matched to a gene: 7. CDR3 length: 18 residues. Germline V CDR1 and CDR2: SEHNR, FQNEAQ (reference sequence). The full variable domain, its missing parts supplied by reference TRBV7-9 and TRBJ2-2, is DTGVSQNPRHKITKRGQNVTFRCDPISEHNRLYWYRQTLGQGPEFLTYFQNEAQLEKSRLLSDRFSAERPKGSFSTLEIQRTEQGDSAMYLCASSLYRGLAGNTGELFFGEGSRLTVL.